This T cell receptor (beta chain) emerged from a study of blood T cell repertoires in COVID-19. The overall study: In each case, the material was cDNA or gDNA derived from T cells, B-cell-depleted T cells, or PBMCs.

The CDR3 spans 14 residues. J lost 7 bases, V lost 3 bases, and 9 bases had no gene match. Germline CDR1 is SGHDT and CDR2 is YYEEEE. Under the authors' procedure: Reference gene primer amplification gave nucleated cell count estimates. Profiling relied on immunoSEQ multiplex PCR, and the TCRdb table lists in-frame clones only, not all of them. V and J calls and clone size follow that table, whereas D and trimming were derived from the DNA. This table has around 200,000 clones, over 70% appearing once. Specimen: peripheral blood. This chain links TRBV5-6 with TRBJ1-2; 7 bases match TRBD1. This TCR was sampled from an older woman with acute or convalescent COVID-19. The CDR3 protein is CASSSGSGGGGYTF. Here the CDR3 DNA reads TGTGCCAGCAGCTCAGGGTCAGGGGGAGGTGGCTACACCTTC.